This TCR beta chain was captured in a study of regulatory T cells in long-lasting Graves disease. This clonotype was seen repeatedly, ten times or more. Construction of the TCR beta libraries employed iRepertoire HTBI primers in conjunction with Arm-PCR of CDR3 regions. Each CDR3 protein is one row after TCRdb ran MiXCR on the multiplex PCR reads. The table shows about 430,000 distinct CDR3 sequences, with over 14% occurring only once. Per germline, CDR1 DFQATT and CDR2 SNEGSKA (reference sequence). Trimming removed 3 bases at V and 0 bases at J, with 5 bases between. There are 13 residues in the CDR3. Sample time point: newly diagnosed GD, antithyroid drugs for less than 3 months. PBMC RNA served as the TCR library source. Patients hailed from an endocrinology department in Xi'an, China. These data also featured in a second study, about T cells in Graves' hyperthyroidism and ophthalmopathy.

This TCR was recovered from a woman aged 40 to 50 with Graves disease. Sample: peripheral blood mononuclear cells (PBMCs), taken at new diagnosis, from a patient treated with antithyroid drugs. The chain combines TRBV20-1 with TRBJ2-2; D not certain. The CDR3: CSARQANTGELFF. The DNA of the CDR3 is TGCAGTGCTAGGCAAGCGAACACCGGGGAGCTGTTTTTT.